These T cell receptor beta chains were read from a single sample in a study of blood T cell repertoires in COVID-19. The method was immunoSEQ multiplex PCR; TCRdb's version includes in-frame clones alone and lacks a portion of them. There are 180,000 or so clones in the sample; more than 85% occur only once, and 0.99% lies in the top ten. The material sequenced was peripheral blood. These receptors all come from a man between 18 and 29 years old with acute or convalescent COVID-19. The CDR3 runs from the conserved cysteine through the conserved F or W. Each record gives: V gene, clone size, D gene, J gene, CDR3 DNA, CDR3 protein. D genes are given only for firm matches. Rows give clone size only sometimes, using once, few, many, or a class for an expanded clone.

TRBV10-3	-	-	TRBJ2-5	TGTGCCATCAGGGTAGAGGGCCAAGAGACCCAGTACTTC	CAIRVEGQETQYF
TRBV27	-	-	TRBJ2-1	TGTGCCAGCACTCCCCGTTGGCAAAACTCCTACAATGAGCAGTTCTTC	CASTPRWQNSYNEQFF
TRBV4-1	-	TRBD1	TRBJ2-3	TGCGCCAGCAGCCAAGTCCTCGGCAGGGGGCTGGGAGATACGCAGTATTTT	CASSQVLGRGLGDTQYF
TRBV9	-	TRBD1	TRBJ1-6	TGTGCCAGCAGCGGCGGACAGGGGGTGTATTCACCCCTCCACTTT	CASSGGQGVYSPLHF
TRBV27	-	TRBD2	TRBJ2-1	TGTGCCAGCAGCCCCTTGACAGCGGGGAACTCCTACAATGAGCAGTTCTTC	CASSPLTAGNSYNEQFF
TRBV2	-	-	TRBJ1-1	TGTGCCAGCAGTGTGTCAGGGGTCTATACTGAAGCTTTCTTT	CASSVSGVYTEAFF
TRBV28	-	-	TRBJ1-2	TGTGCCAGCAGTTCACCGGGGGGGGGTCGCTATGGCTACACCTTC	CASSSPGGGRYGYTF
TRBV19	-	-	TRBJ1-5	TGTGCCAGTAGTATTCAGGGTCCCAATCAGCCCCAGCATTTT	CASSIQGPNQPQHF
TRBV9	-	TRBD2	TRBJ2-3	TGTGCCAGCAGCGCCCGGGGAGCGGGGAACACAGATACGCAGTATTTT	CASSARGAGNTDTQYF
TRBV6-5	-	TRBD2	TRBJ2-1	TGTGCCAGCAGTACCCGACTAGCGAGCAATGAGCAGTTCTTC	CASSTRLASNEQFF
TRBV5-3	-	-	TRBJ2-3	TGTGCCAGAAGCTTGAGGCGGCCTAGCACAGATACGCAGTATTTT	CARSLRRPSTDTQYF
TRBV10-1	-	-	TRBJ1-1	TGCGCCAGCAGAGCCCAGGGGAACACTGAAGCTTTCTTT	CASRAQGNTEAFF
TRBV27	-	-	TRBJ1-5	TGTGCCAGCAGTTTAAAATCGCAGGGTAACAATCAGCCCCAGCATTTT	CASSLKSQGNNQPQHF
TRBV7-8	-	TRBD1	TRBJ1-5	TGTGCCAGCAGCTCCGGACAGGACAATCAGCCCCAGCATTTT	CASSSGQDNQPQHF
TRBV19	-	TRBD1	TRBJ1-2	TGTGCCAGTAGTCTCGGGACAGGGAATGGCTACACCTTC	CASSLGTGNGYTF
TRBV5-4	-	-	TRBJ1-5	TGTGCCAGCAGCTTCGGGGGGTCGGGTAATCAGCCCCAGCATTTT	CASSFGGSGNQPQHF
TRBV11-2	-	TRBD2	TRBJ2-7	TGTGCCAGCAGCTTTAGCGGGGGGCTATACGAGCAGTACTTC	CASSFSGGLYEQYF
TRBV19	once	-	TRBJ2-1	TGTGCCAGTAGTCAGGACATTTACCCCTACAATGAGCAGTTCTTC	CASSQDIYPYNEQFF
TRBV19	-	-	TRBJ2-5	TGTGCCAGTAGTCCTCGGACAGCCGTACAAGAGACCCAGTACTTC	CASSPRTAVQETQYF
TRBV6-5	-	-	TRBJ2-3	TGTGCCAGCAGTCCGACAGGCTCGGCAGATACGCAGTATTTT	CASSPTGSADTQYF
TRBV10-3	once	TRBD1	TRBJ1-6	TGTGCCATCAGTGAGACACAACAGGGGTATAATTCACCCCTCCACTTT	CAISETQQGYNSPLHF
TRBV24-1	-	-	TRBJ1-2	TGTGCCACCAGTGATTCGTCAGGGTTTGGCTATGGCTACACCTTC	CATSDSSGFGYGYTF
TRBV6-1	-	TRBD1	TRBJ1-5	TGTGCCAGCAGTGACCGGGACAGGGTGGAGCCCCAGCATTTT	CASSDRDRVEPQHF
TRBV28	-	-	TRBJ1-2	TGTGCCAGCAGTTGGGGCGGGGACTATGGCTACACCTTC	CASSWGGDYGYTF
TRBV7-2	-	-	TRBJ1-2	TGTGCCAGCAGCTTAGCGTTGAGGAATGGCTACACCTTC	CASSLALRNGYTF
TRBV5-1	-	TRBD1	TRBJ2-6	TGCGCCAGCAGCTTGGGATGGACAGGGAGCTCTGGGGCCAACGTCCTGACTTTC	CASSLGWTGSSGANVLTF
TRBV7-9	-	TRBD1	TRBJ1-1	TGTGCCAGCAGACCGGGACAGGGTCTGGCTGAAGCTTTCTTT	CASRPGQGLAEAFF
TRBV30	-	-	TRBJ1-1	TGTGCCTGGAGTGGGACTTTCATGAACACTGAAGCTTTCTTT	CAWSGTFMNTEAFF
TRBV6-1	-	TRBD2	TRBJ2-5	TGTGCCAGCAGTGAGACTAGCGGGGGTCATCAAGAGACCCAGTACTTC	CASSETSGGHQETQYF
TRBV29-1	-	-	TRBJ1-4	TGCAGCGCGAACGGGAATAATGAAAAACTGTTTTTT	CSANGNNEKLFF
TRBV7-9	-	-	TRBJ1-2	TGTGCCAGCAGCGTCAGGGTGCATGGCTACACCTTC	CASSVRVHGYTF
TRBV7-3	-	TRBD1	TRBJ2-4	TGTGCCAGCAGCCCCGGGCCCTCGGGACAGGGTCGTGGATCAGCCAAAAACATTCAGTACTTC	CASSPGPSGQGRGSAKNIQYF
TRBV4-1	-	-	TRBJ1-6	TGCGCCAGCAGCCAAGTCTCGGGGGAACGCCGACCCCTCCACTTT	CASSQVSGERRPLHF
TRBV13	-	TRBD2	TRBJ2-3	TGTGCCAGCAGCTGGCGGGGGGAGCCCACAGATACGCAGTATTTT	CASSWRGEPTDTQYF
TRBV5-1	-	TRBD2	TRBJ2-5	TGCGCCAGCAGCCCGGGACTAGCGGCCCAAGAGACCCAGTACTTC	CASSPGLAAQETQYF
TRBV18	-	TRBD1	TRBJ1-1	TGTGCCAGCTCACGGGACAGGGTAAGCACTGAAGCTTTCTTT	CASSRDRVSTEAFF
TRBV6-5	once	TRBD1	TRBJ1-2	TGTGCCAGTCTGGGACAGGATCACTATGGCTACACCTTC	CASLGQDHYGYTF
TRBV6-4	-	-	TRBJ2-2	TGTGCCAGCTCCGAATCGGAGACCGGGGAGCTGTTTTTT	CASSESETGELFF
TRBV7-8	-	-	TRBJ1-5	TGTGCCAGCAGCTTAGTCGCCCAGGGAATTTCTTATAGCAATCAGCCCCAGCATTTT	CASSLVAQGISYSNQPQHF
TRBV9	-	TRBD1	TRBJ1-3	TGTGCCAGCAGCGTAGACGACAGGGCATTTGGAAACACCATATATTTT	CASSVDDRAFGNTIYF